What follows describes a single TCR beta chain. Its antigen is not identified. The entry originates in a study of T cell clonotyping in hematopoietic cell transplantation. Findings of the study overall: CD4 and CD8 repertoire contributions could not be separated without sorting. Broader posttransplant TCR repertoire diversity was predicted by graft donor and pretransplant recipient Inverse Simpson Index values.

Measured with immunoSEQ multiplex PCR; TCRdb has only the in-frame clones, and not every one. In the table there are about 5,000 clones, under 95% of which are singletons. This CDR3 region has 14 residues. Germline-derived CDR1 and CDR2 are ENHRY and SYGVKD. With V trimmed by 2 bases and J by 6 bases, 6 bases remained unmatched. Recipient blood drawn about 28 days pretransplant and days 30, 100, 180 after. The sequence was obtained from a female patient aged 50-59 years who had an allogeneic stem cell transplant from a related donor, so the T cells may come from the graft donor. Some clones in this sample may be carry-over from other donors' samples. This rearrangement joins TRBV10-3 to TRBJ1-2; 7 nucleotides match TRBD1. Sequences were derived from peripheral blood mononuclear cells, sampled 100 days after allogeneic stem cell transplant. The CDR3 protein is CAISEAGQPNGYTF. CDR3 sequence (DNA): TGTGCCATCAGTGAGGCGGGACAGCCCAATGGCTACACCTTC.